The following is a T cell receptor (beta chain) sequence with its context. As yet, its antigen is unknown. Study results and caveats: The TCR gene usage of tumor memory CD4+ T cells clustered together with blood and lymph node memory CD4+ cells and with lymph node naive CD4+ cells.

Memory CD4+ cells were defined as CD4+CD45RO+CD25-. V was pared by 3 bases and J by 4 bases, with 8 bases of the junction left unmatched. The CDR3 contains 14 residues. Germline V gene lookup returns CDR1 DFQATT and CDR2 SNEGSKA (reference sequence). After constant-region reverse-primer amplification, full-length variable regions underwent semi-nested PCR with Nested Universal Primer A. TCRdb analysed the 5' RACE reads with MiXCR anew, one entry per CDR3 protein. The sample carries about 42,000 distinct CDR3 sequences, approximately 28% recorded once. Sequencing was performed on tumor-infiltrating memory CD4+ T cells sorted from the breast tumor. Described subset: memory CD4+ T cells, CD4+CD45RO+CD25-. The chain uses TRBV20-1 and TRBJ2-5, with 7 bases lining up with TRBD2. This TCR was sampled from a female donor with breast cancer. The CDR3 loop reads CSASASGDGETQYF. The CDR3 DNA sequence: TGCAGTGCTAGTGCTAGCGGAGATGGAGAGACCCAGTACTTC.